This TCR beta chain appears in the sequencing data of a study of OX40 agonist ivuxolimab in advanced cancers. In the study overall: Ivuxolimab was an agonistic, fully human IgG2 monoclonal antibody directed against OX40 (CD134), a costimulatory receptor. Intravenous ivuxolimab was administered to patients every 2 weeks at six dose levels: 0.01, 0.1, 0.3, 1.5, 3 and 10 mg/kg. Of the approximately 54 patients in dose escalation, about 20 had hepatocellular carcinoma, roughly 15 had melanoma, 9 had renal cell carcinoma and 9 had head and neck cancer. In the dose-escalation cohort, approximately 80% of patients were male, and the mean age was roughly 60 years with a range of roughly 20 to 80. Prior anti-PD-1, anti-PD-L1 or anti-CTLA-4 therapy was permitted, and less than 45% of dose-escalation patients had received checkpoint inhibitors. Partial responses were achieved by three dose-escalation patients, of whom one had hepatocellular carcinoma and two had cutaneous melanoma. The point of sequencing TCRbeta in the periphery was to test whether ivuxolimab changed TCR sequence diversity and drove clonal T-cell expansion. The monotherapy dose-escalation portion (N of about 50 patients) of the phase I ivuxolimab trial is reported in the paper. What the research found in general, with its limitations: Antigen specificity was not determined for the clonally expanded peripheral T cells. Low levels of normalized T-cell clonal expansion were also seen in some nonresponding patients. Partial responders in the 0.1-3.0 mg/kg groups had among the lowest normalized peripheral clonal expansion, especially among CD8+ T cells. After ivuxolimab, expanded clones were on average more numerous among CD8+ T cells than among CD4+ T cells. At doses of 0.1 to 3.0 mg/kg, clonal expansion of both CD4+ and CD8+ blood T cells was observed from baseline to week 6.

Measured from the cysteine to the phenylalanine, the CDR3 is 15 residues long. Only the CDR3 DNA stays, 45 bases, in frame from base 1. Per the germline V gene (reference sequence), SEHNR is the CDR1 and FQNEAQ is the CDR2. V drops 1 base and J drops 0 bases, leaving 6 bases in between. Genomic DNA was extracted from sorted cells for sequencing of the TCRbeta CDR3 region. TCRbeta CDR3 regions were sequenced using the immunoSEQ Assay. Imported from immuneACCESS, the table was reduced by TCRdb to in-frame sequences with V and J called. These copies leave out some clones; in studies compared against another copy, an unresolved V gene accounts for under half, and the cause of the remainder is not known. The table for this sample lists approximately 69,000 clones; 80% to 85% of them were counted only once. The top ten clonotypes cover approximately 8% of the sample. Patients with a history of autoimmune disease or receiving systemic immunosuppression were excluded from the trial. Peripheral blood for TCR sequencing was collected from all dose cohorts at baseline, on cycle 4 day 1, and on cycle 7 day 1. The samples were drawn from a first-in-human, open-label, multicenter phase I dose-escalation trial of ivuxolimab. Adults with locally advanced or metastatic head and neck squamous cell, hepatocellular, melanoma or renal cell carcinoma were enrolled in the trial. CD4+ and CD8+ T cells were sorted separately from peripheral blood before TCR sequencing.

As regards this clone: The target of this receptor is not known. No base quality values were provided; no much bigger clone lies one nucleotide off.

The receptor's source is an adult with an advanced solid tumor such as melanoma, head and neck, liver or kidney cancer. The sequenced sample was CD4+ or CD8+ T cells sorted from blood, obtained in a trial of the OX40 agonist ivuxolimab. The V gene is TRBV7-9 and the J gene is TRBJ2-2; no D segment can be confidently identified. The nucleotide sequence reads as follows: TGTGCCAGCAGCTTAGGTGCAGCGAACACCGGGGAGCTGTTTTTT. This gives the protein CASSLGAANTGELFF. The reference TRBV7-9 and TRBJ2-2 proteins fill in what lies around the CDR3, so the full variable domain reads DTGVSQNPRHKITKRGQNVTFRCDPISEHNRLYWYRQTLGQGPEFLTYFQNEAQLEKSRLLSDRFSAERPKGSFSTLEIQRTEQGDSAMYLCASSLGAANTGELFFGEGSRLTVL.